This entry lists 2 T cell receptor beta chains sequenced from one sample in a study of cytomegalovirus exposure and HLA in healthy donors. It was with 60 Vbeta and 13 Jbeta primers that the PCR ran. The protocol was immunoSEQ multiplex PCR, while the TCRdb copy is restricted to in-frame clones and leaves out a portion. The sample consists of about 160,000 clones, 68% of them appearing once. Input material: PBMCs. These receptors all come from a woman younger than 35 in good health and CMV-seropositive.

The table lists this clone with a count of one. The junction shows a germline mismatch at one end, possibly a read error. The chain joins TRBV7-7 to TRBJ2-7; 7 bases fit TRBD1. CDR1 and CDR2 from the germline V gene are SSHAT and FNYEAQ (reference sequence). The CDR3 spans 15 residues. CDR3 sequence reads: CASSLETGHGYEQYF. The DNA for the CDR3 is TGTGCTAGCAGCTTAGAGACAGGGCATGGTTACGAGCAGTACTTC.

The chain uses TRBV28 and TRBJ1-2; TRBD1 matches 10 bases. The CDR3 spans 15 residues. J lost 9 bases, V lost 4 bases, and 11 bases had no gene match. Germline V gene sequence: CDR1 MDHEN, CDR2 SYDVKM. CDR3 protein: CASSSPGTGDYSYTF. The DNA of the CDR3 is TGTGCCAGCAGTTCGCCCGGGACAGGGGATTATAGCTACACCTTC.